These T cell receptor beta chains were read from a single sample in a study of blood T cell repertoires in COVID-19. Generated by immunoSEQ multiplex PCR, the TCRdb table keeps only in-frame clones and is missing some. This sample has approximately 200,000 clones, with about 81% found just once. The sequenced sample was peripheral blood. These receptors came from a woman aged 80 or over with COVID-19, enrolled during active disease. The CDR3 runs from the conserved cysteine through the conserved F or W. D genes are given only for firm matches. Clone size, where shown, is once, few, many, or a class for clones that have expanded.

v_gene: TRBV30
abundance: NA
d_gene: NA
j_gene: TRBJ1-2
CDR3aa: CAWSRRFYGYTF
CDR3nt: TGTGCCTGGAGTCGCAGATTCTATGGCTACACCTTC

v_gene: TRBV23-1
abundance: NA
d_gene: NA
j_gene: TRBJ1-1
CDR3aa: CASRLEDQSRFRREDTEAFF
CDR3nt: TGCGCCAGCAGACTAGAAGACCAATCTCGGTTTCGACGGGAGGACACTGAAGCTTTCTTT

v_gene: TRBV2
abundance: NA
d_gene: NA
j_gene: TRBJ1-2
CDR3aa: CASSSTDNRRSYTF
CDR3nt: TGTGCCAGCAGTAGTACAGATAATCGTAGGAGCTACACCTTC

v_gene: TRBV28
abundance: NA
d_gene: TRBD1
j_gene: TRBJ2-7
CDR3aa: CASSFSGQGYDEQYF
CDR3nt: TGTGCCAGCAGTTTCTCGGGACAGGGTTACGACGAGCAGTACTTC

v_gene: TRBV21-1
abundance: NA
d_gene: NA
j_gene: TRBJ2-7
CDR3aa: CASSTGPGAPYEQYF
CDR3nt: TGTGCCAGCAGTACAGGGCCTGGGGCCCCCTACGAGCAGTACTTC

v_gene: TRBV27
abundance: NA
d_gene: NA
j_gene: TRBJ2-5
CDR3aa: CASSFSYQETQYF
CDR3nt: TGTGCCAGCAGTTTTAGCTACCAAGAGACCCAGTACTTC

v_gene: TRBV19
abundance: NA
d_gene: TRBD1
j_gene: TRBJ2-2
CDR3aa: CASSIDDRANTGELFF
CDR3nt: TGTGCCAGTAGTATAGACGACAGGGCGAACACCGGGGAGCTGTTTTTT

v_gene: TRBV2
abundance: NA
d_gene: TRBD2
j_gene: TRBJ2-3
CDR3aa: CASSGTRGSDTQYF
CDR3nt: TGTGCCAGCAGCGGGACTAGAGGTTCAGATACGCAGTATTTT

v_gene: TRBV28
abundance: NA
d_gene: NA
j_gene: TRBJ1-1
CDR3aa: CASSLRGMTEAFF
CDR3nt: TGTGCCAGCAGCCTGCGGGGGATGACTGAAGCTTTCTTT

v_gene: TRBV5-8
abundance: NA
d_gene: NA
j_gene: TRBJ1-2
CDR3aa: CASSLAQSGYGYTF
CDR3nt: TGTGCCAGCAGCTTGGCTCAGTCAGGGTATGGCTACACCTTC

v_gene: TRBV7-2
abundance: NA
d_gene: NA
j_gene: TRBJ2-1
CDR3aa: CASSLRREDEQFF
CDR3nt: TGTGCCAGCAGCTTAAGGAGGGAGGATGAGCAGTTCTTC

v_gene: TRBV5-6
abundance: NA
d_gene: TRBD1
j_gene: TRBJ2-5
CDR3aa: CASSSARTGGETQYF
CDR3nt: TGTGCCAGCAGCTCGGCGAGGACAGGGGGTGAGACCCAGTACTTC

v_gene: TRBV5-6
abundance: NA
d_gene: TRBD2
j_gene: TRBJ2-2
CDR3aa: CASSTWTSGVGELFF
CDR3nt: TGTGCCAGCAGCACCTGGACTAGCGGGGTCGGGGAGCTGTTTTTT

v_gene: TRBV29-1
abundance: many
d_gene: NA
j_gene: TRBJ2-1
CDR3aa: CSVHRPSSYNEQFF
CDR3nt: TGCAGCGTTCATCGCCCTAGCTCCTACAATGAGCAGTTCTTC

v_gene: TRBV5-6
abundance: NA
d_gene: TRBD1
j_gene: TRBJ2-7
CDR3aa: CASAAGGSYEQYF
CDR3nt: TGTGCCAGCGCCGCAGGGGGATCTTACGAGCAGTACTTC

v_gene: TRBV4-1
abundance: few
d_gene: TRBD1
j_gene: TRBJ1-1
CDR3aa: CASSRGQGNTEAFF
CDR3nt: TGCGCCAGCAGCCGAGGACAGGGGAACACTGAAGCTTTCTTT

v_gene: TRBV3-1/TRBV3-2
abundance: once
d_gene: TRBD2
j_gene: TRBJ2-7
CDR3aa: CASSQGLAGVSYEQYF
CDR3nt: TGTGCCAGCAGCCAAGGACTAGCGGGAGTTAGCTACGAGCAGTACTTC

v_gene: TRBV12-3/TRBV12-4
abundance: few
d_gene: NA
j_gene: TRBJ2-1
CDR3aa: CASSFFGDNEQFF
CDR3nt: TGTGCCAGCAGTTTCTTCGGAGACAATGAGCAGTTCTTC

v_gene: TRBV20-1
abundance: NA
d_gene: TRBD1
j_gene: TRBJ1-1
CDR3aa: CSAIGQGEAFF
CDR3nt: TGCAGTGCTATCGGACAGGGAGAAGCTTTCTTT

v_gene: TRBV19
abundance: NA
d_gene: NA
j_gene: TRBJ2-3
CDR3aa: CASAGLYSTDTQYF
CDR3nt: TGTGCCAGCGCGGGGCTATATTCCACAGATACGCAGTATTTT

v_gene: TRBV18
abundance: NA
d_gene: NA
j_gene: TRBJ1-2
CDR3aa: CASSPSGRGNGYGYTF
CDR3nt: TGTGCCAGCTCACCGTCTGGCCGAGGAAATGGCTATGGCTACACCTTC

v_gene: TRBV28
abundance: NA
d_gene: NA
j_gene: TRBJ1-5
CDR3aa: CASSLGGSIGRNQPQHF
CDR3nt: TGTGCCAGCAGTTTGGGGGGGTCGATCGGGCGCAATCAGCCCCAGCATTTT

v_gene: TRBV5-1
abundance: NA
d_gene: NA
j_gene: TRBJ2-7
CDR3aa: CASSLEGGGYYEQYF
CDR3nt: TGCGCCAGCAGCTTGGAGGGGGGAGGGTACTACGAGCAGTACTTC

v_gene: TRBV4-1
abundance: NA
d_gene: TRBD2
j_gene: TRBJ2-1
CDR3aa: CASSLGTSGFEQFF
CDR3nt: TGCGCCAGCAGCCTCGGGACTAGCGGGTTTGAGCAGTTCTTC

v_gene: TRBV10-2
abundance: NA
d_gene: TRBD2
j_gene: TRBJ2-7
CDR3aa: CASSELAGGPYEQYF
CDR3nt: TGCGCCAGCAGTGAACTAGCGGGGGGGCCCTACGAGCAGTACTTC

v_gene: TRBV3-1/TRBV3-2
abundance: NA
d_gene: NA
j_gene: TRBJ2-7
CDR3aa: CASSQGIDSTYEQYF
CDR3nt: TGTGCCAGCAGCCAGGGTATCGACAGCACCTACGAGCAGTACTTC

v_gene: TRBV30
abundance: NA
d_gene: NA
j_gene: TRBJ2-5
CDR3aa: CAWRAGAGETQYF
CDR3nt: TGTGCCTGGAGGGCGGGGGCGGGCGAGACCCAGTACTTC

v_gene: TRBV11-2
abundance: NA
d_gene: NA
j_gene: TRBJ2-3
CDR3aa: CASSLDTGSSTDTQYF
CDR3nt: TGTGCCAGCAGCTTAGATACAGGGTCTAGCACAGATACGCAGTATTTT

v_gene: TRBV4-1
abundance: NA
d_gene: NA
j_gene: TRBJ2-1
CDR3aa: CASSHPTGGHDEQFF
CDR3nt: TGCGCCAGCAGCCACCCCACGGGGGGACACGATGAGCAGTTCTTC

v_gene: TRBV12-3/TRBV12-4
abundance: few
d_gene: TRBD2
j_gene: TRBJ2-7
CDR3aa: CASSLSGGYEQYF
CDR3nt: TGTGCCAGCAGTTTGTCGGGGGGGTACGAGCAGTACTTC

v_gene: TRBV29-1
abundance: NA
d_gene: TRBD1
j_gene: TRBJ1-2
CDR3aa: CSVVQGGADGYTF
CDR3nt: TGCAGCGTTGTTCAAGGGGGCGCGGATGGCTACACCTTC

v_gene: TRBV9
abundance: NA
d_gene: TRBD1
j_gene: TRBJ2-2
CDR3aa: CASSVSSRGLNTGELFF
CDR3nt: TGTGCCAGCAGCGTATCGTCTAGGGGGCTGAACACCGGGGAGCTGTTTTTT

v_gene: TRBV18
abundance: NA
d_gene: TRBD2
j_gene: TRBJ2-1
CDR3aa: CASSPPGTSGIDEQFF
CDR3nt: TGTGCCAGCTCACCACCTGGGACTAGCGGGATTGATGAGCAGTTCTTC

v_gene: TRBV30
abundance: NA
d_gene: TRBD1
j_gene: TRBJ1-2
CDR3aa: CAWSGLTGADYGYTF
CDR3nt: TGTGCCTGGAGTGGCCTGACAGGGGCGGACTATGGCTACACCTTC

v_gene: TRBV18
abundance: NA
d_gene: NA
j_gene: TRBJ1-3
CDR3aa: CASSLQGTGNTIYF
CDR3nt: TGTGCCAGCTCACTGCAGGGAACTGGAAACACCATATATTTT

v_gene: TRBV3-1/TRBV3-2
abundance: NA
d_gene: TRBD1
j_gene: TRBJ1-4
CDR3aa: CASSRYRGRDEKLFF
CDR3nt: TGTGCCAGCAGCCGGTACAGGGGTAGGGATGAAAAACTGTTTTTT

v_gene: TRBV30
abundance: many
d_gene: NA
j_gene: TRBJ1-2
CDR3aa: CAWRTGGGYTF
CDR3nt: TGTGCCTGGAGGACAGGAGGTGGCTACACCTTC

v_gene: TRBV9
abundance: NA
d_gene: TRBD2
j_gene: TRBJ2-7
CDR3aa: CASSVRGLAGVNEQYF
CDR3nt: TGTGCCAGCAGCGTCAGAGGACTAGCGGGAGTTAACGAGCAGTACTTC

v_gene: TRBV27
abundance: NA
d_gene: TRBD1
j_gene: TRBJ2-6
CDR3aa: CASTPQGISGANVLTF
CDR3nt: TGTGCCAGCACACCACAGGGGATCTCTGGGGCCAACGTCCTGACTTTC

v_gene: TRBV19
abundance: NA
d_gene: NA
j_gene: TRBJ1-2
CDR3aa: CASTRRGGRGYTF
CDR3nt: TGTGCCAGTACCCGAAGGGGGGGTAGAGGCTACACCTTC

v_gene: TRBV6-1
abundance: NA
d_gene: NA
j_gene: TRBJ1-5
CDR3aa: CASSEGSGARSNQPQHF
CDR3nt: TGTGCCAGCAGCGAAGGTAGTGGGGCGCGGAGCAATCAGCCCCAGCATTTT

v_gene: TRBV4-1
abundance: NA
d_gene: TRBD1
j_gene: TRBJ1-2
CDR3aa: CASSQGRDRGNYGYTF
CDR3nt: TGCGCCAGCAGCCAAGGAAGGGACAGGGGGAACTATGGCTACACCTTC

v_gene: TRBV9
abundance: NA
d_gene: TRBD2
j_gene: TRBJ2-1
CDR3aa: CASSVGPAGAYNEQFF
CDR3nt: TGTGCCAGCAGCGTAGGCCCAGCGGGGGCCTACAATGAGCAGTTCTTC

v_gene: TRBV28
abundance: once
d_gene: NA
j_gene: TRBJ1-4
CDR3aa: CASSLSFGQAGLFF
CDR3nt: TGTGCCAGCAGTTTAAGTTTTGGGCAGGCTGGACTGTTTTTT

v_gene: TRBV5-1
abundance: NA
d_gene: NA
j_gene: TRBJ1-6
CDR3aa: CASSQDRLNSPLHF
CDR3nt: TGCGCCAGCAGCCAAGACAGGCTTAATTCACCCCTCCACTTT

v_gene: TRBV13
abundance: NA
d_gene: TRBD2
j_gene: TRBJ2-3
CDR3aa: CASSYAGLAGYGDTQYF
CDR3nt: TGTGCCAGCAGCTACGCTGGACTAGCGGGATACGGAGATACGCAGTATTTT

v_gene: TRBV5-6
abundance: NA
d_gene: TRBD2
j_gene: TRBJ2-5
CDR3aa: CASSLRLAGEETQYF
CDR3nt: TGTGCCAGCAGCCTGAGACTAGCGGGAGAAGAGACCCAGTACTTC

v_gene: TRBV6-6
abundance: NA
d_gene: NA
j_gene: TRBJ1-2
CDR3aa: CASSLGASGYTF
CDR3nt: TGTGCCAGCAGTTTGGGCGCATCGGGCTACACCTTC

v_gene: TRBV2
abundance: once
d_gene: TRBD2
j_gene: TRBJ2-2
CDR3aa: CASSPLAGGNNGELFF
CDR3nt: TGTGCCAGCAGTCCACTAGCGGGGGGGAATAACGGGGAGCTGTTTTTT

v_gene: TRBV6-6
abundance: few
d_gene: NA
j_gene: TRBJ1-4
CDR3aa: CASSSAGHLEKLFF
CDR3nt: TGTGCCAGCAGCTCTGCGGGGCACTTAGAAAAACTGTTTTTT

v_gene: TRBV7-9
abundance: NA
d_gene: TRBD2
j_gene: TRBJ2-2
CDR3aa: CASRAPTSGLSGELFF
CDR3nt: TGTGCCAGCAGAGCCCCGACTAGCGGGTTATCCGGGGAGCTGTTTTTT

v_gene: TRBV5-6
abundance: NA
d_gene: TRBD1
j_gene: TRBJ2-5
CDR3aa: CASSPGQGIQETQYF
CDR3nt: TGTGCCAGCAGCCCTGGACAGGGGATCCAAGAGACCCAGTACTTC

v_gene: TRBV5-1
abundance: NA
d_gene: NA
j_gene: TRBJ2-2
CDR3aa: CASSPSRTGELFF
CDR3nt: TGCGCCAGCAGCCCCTCCCGGACCGGGGAGCTGTTTTTT

v_gene: TRBV28
abundance: few
d_gene: TRBD2
j_gene: TRBJ2-5
CDR3aa: CASTSPLAGQETQYF
CDR3nt: TGTGCCAGCACTTCCCCCTTAGCGGGGCAAGAGACCCAGTACTTC